The 8 T cell receptor beta chains below were found in one sample sequenced in a study of control samples from healthy donors and cancer patients. Sequencing was performed with immunoSEQ multiplex PCR; in TCRdb, only in-frame clones are kept and a portion is missing. The table lists roughly 10,000 clones, around 90% of them singletons, with about 21% in the top ten. Sequencing was done on a sample of PBMCs. These receptors were obtained from a man aged 55-75 years with colorectal cancer.

The chain recombines TRBV28 with TRBJ2-5; TRBD1 agrees at 8 bases. Trimming cost V 5 bases and J 5 bases; bases outside gene matches: 10. CDR3 length: 15 residues. Germline CDR1 MDHEN, CDR2 SYDVKM. CDR3 region: CASSPWTGKLETQYF. CDR3 nucleotides: TGTGCCAGCAGTCCGTGGACAGGGAAACTTGAGACCCAGTACTTC.

This chain uses TRBV29-1 with TRBJ1-1; 8 positions match TRBD1. CDR1 is SQVTM, CDR2 ANQGSEA, per germline. Trimming at V came to 6 bases and at J to 1 base, leaving 7 bases not matched to a gene. CDR3 length: 14 amino acids. Here the CDR3 DNA reads TGCAGCGTCGACAGGACAGGGACGAACACTGAAGCTTTCTTT. It is translated as CSVDRTGTNTEAFF. Full variable domain (rest looked up from reference TRBV29-1 and TRBJ1-1): SAVISQKPSRDICQRGTSLTIQCQVDSQVTMMFWYRQQPGQSLTLIATANQGSEATYESGFVIDKFPISRPNLTFSTLTVSNMSPEDSSIYLCSVDRTGTNTEAFFGQGTRLTVV.

DNA for the CDR3: TGTGCCAGCAGCTTATTGCCCCCAGACAGGACTGAAGCTTTCTTT. It encodes CASSLLPPDRTEAFF. The V gene is TRBV7-9, the J gene TRBJ1-1; a possible D gene is TRBD1 (6 bases). Germline lookup yields CDR1 SEHNR and CDR2 FQNEAQ (reference sequence). The CDR3 runs to 15 residues. With 2 bases removed from V and 5 bases from J, the gap between germline ends came to 15 bases.

The J gene is TRBJ1-6, the V gene TRBV4-3; D is uncertain. Trimming stripped 4 bases from V and 13 bases from J, with 14 bases between. Per the germline V gene, CDR1 is LGHNA and CDR2 is YSLEER. The CDR3 is made up of 13 amino acids. The CDR3, as DNA: TGCGCCAGCAGCCCTTCACCCCGGCTCCCCCTCCACTTT. Its protein is CASSPSPRLPLHF.

The rearrangement uses TRBV5-6 and TRBJ1-3; perhaps TRBD1 as D (6 bases). Looked up from germline, CDR1 is SGHDT and CDR2 is YYEEEE. The CDR3 extends over 15 amino acids. The V end was cut by 4 bases, the J end by 0 bases, with 11 bases between. For the CDR3, the DNA is TGTGCCAGCAGCGGACAGCCCACCTCTGGAAACACCATATATTTT. Residues: CASSGQPTSGNTIYF.

The chain couples TRBV6-6 to TRBJ2-7; possibly TRBD2 for D (6 bases). Trimming removed 6 bases from V and 6 bases from J, with 15 bases in between. From germline, CDR1 is MNHNY and CDR2 SVGAGI (reference sequence). CDR3 length: 13 residues. The CDR3 sequence is CASSLYPGGEQYF. DNA of the CDR3: TGTGCCAGCAGCCTATACCCCGGGGGCGAGCAGTACTTC.

The chain links TRBV7-3 to TRBJ1-2; 7 bases are shared with TRBD1. Looked up from germline, CDR1 is SGHTA and CDR2 is FQGTGA. The CDR3 has 14 amino acids. The J segment lost 2 bases and the V segment lost 5 bases, leaving 5 bases of the junction unmatched. The CDR3 here is CASSETGQNYGYTF. DNA for the CDR3: TGTGCCAGCAGCGAGACAGGGCAGAACTATGGCTACACCTTC.

This clone was detected only once. The gene calls are TRBV7-3 and TRBJ2-2; TRBD1 might be the D (7 bases). V was pared by 6 bases and J by 0 bases, with 11 bases between. CDR3 size: 15 residues. Germline values: CDR1 SGHTA, CDR2 FQGTGA. CDR3 residues: CASSRGTANTGELFF. The CDR3 nucleotides are TGTGCCAGCAGTCGCGGGACAGCGAACACCGGGGAGCTGTTTTTT.